Listed below are T cell receptor beta chains from one sample, sequenced in a study of cytomegalovirus exposure and HLA in healthy donors. Sequencing used immunoSEQ multiplex PCR; TCRdb keeps in-frame clones, though not all of them. The data hold over 85,000 clones, with 76% observed a single time. What was sequenced was PBMCs. Every receptor here comes from a man younger than 40 in good health and CMV-seropositive. Each CDR3 is given with its conserved first and last residue. The D gene is left open where the match is weak. Some rows have no size entry. The others give once, few or many, or a class for an expanded clone.

v_call	j_call	d_call	clone_size	cdr3_nt	cdr3_aa
TRBV7-6	TRBJ2-5	TRBD2	NA	TGTGCCAGCAGTTGGACTAGCGGGGGCCAAGAGACCCAGTACTTC	CASSWTSGGQETQYF
TRBV30	TRBJ2-6	TRBD2	NA	TGTGCCTGGAGTCTAGCGGGGATCTCTGGGGCCAACGTCCTGACTTTC	CAWSLAGISGANVLTF
TRBV2	TRBJ1-2	TRBD1	NA	TGTGCCAGCAGTGTGACAGGGGCAGAGGGTTCCGGTCGTGGCTACACCTTC	CASSVTGAEGSGRGYTF
TRBV5-1	TRBJ2-3	TRBD1	NA	TGCGCCAGCAGCCGGAGGGGACAGGGAACAGATACGCAGTATTTT	CASSRRGQGTDTQYF
TRBV7-2	TRBJ2-2	NA	NA	TGTGCCAGCAGCTTAGTCGGAGTGGGGCCAGGGGTTACCGGGGAGCTGTTTTTT	CASSLVGVGPGVTGELFF
TRBV28	TRBJ2-7	TRBD2	NA	TGTGCCAGCAGTTTACGGGGGGAGTTCTACGAGCAGTACTTC	CASSLRGEFYEQYF
TRBV7-6	TRBJ1-4	TRBD1	NA	TGTGCCAGCAGCTCGAACAGGGGCGGGAATGAAAAACTGTTTTTT	CASSSNRGGNEKLFF
TRBV29-1	TRBJ2-5	TRBD2	NA	TGCAGCGTTGCCTCGGGGGGGCCAGAGACCCAGTACTTC	CSVASGGPETQYF
TRBV11-2	TRBJ2-4	TRBD2	NA	TGTGCCAGCAGCCAAAAGGGGCGGGGGGGCCCGGCCAAAAACATTCAGTACTTC	CASSQKGRGGPAKNIQYF
TRBV7-2	TRBJ2-5	NA	NA	TGTGCCAGCAGCTTCTTATGGGGCTCCTCCGGGACCCAGTACTTC	CASSFLWGSSGTQYF
TRBV4-1	TRBJ2-2	NA	NA	TGCACCAGCAGCCATCTAACCCCGAACACCGGGGAGCTGTTTTTT	CTSSHLTPNTGELFF
TRBV2	TRBJ2-7	TRBD2	NA	TGTGCCAGCAATAGGCGGGGGGGGGTCGAGCAGTACTTC	CASNRRGGVEQYF
TRBV5-1	TRBJ1-4	TRBD1	NA	TGCGCCAGCAGCAGGCAACAACAGGGGGCGGGGGAAAAACTGTTTTTT	CASSRQQQGAGEKLFF
TRBV6-5	TRBJ1-3	NA	NA	TGTGCCAGCCATCGAAACGGTTATGGTGGAAACACCATATATTTT	CASHRNGYGGNTIYF
TRBV7-9	TRBJ1-6	NA	NA	TGTGCCAGCAGCTTAGCTTCAGGGAAGAATTCACCCCTCCACTTT	CASSLASGKNSPLHF
TRBV9	TRBJ2-5	NA	NA	TGTGCCAGCAGCGCGAGTCCCGGATTCCAAGAGACTCAGTACTTC	CASSASPGFQETQYF
TRBV28	TRBJ2-5	TRBD2	NA	TGTGCCAGCGCAACTAGCGGGGGGGCCACAGAGACCCAGTACTTC	CASATSGGATETQYF
TRBV19	TRBJ2-1	NA	NA	TGTGCCAGTAGTATACGTGGGGGGGCCAAAAATGAGCAGTTCTTC	CASSIRGGAKNEQFF
TRBV30	TRBJ1-1	NA	NA	TGTGCCTGGACCCCCAGGAGGGCTTCTGAAGCTTTCTTT	CAWTPRRASEAFF
TRBV11-1	TRBJ2-7	TRBD1	NA	TGTGCCAGCAGCAGTGACAGGGAAGAGCAGTACTTC	CASSSDREEQYF
TRBV6-6	TRBJ2-5	TRBD1	NA	TGTGCCAGCAGTTCACAGGGGTCAAGGGAGACCCAGTACTTC	CASSSQGSRETQYF
TRBV6-7	TRBJ1-6	NA	NA	TGTGCCAGCAGTTACTCGGGTGGGACACCGACCTCATTTAATTCACCCCTCCACTTT	CASSYSGGTPTSFNSPLHF
TRBV19	TRBJ1-5	NA	few	TGTGCCAGTAGTATCCGCGGGGGGATTAATCAGCCCCAGCATTTT	CASSIRGGINQPQHF
TRBV20-1	TRBJ2-3	NA	NA	TGCAGTGCTGCGCCGCGGACGCAGTATTTT	CSAAPRTQYF
TRBV6-1	TRBJ1-5	TRBD1	NA	TGTGCCAGCAGTGGCCGCAGGGGGAATCAGCCCCAGCATTTT	CASSGRRGNQPQHF
TRBV6-5	TRBJ2-5	NA	NA	TGTGCCAGCAGACAGGCTATCCAAGAGACCCAGTACTTC	CASRQAIQETQYF
TRBV6-5	TRBJ1-6	NA	NA	TGTGCCAGCACCCCGGGGGGTGGTTCACCCCTCCACTTT	CASTPGGGSPLHF
TRBV5-6	TRBJ1-2	NA	NA	TGTGCCAGCAGCTTTTCTACAGGGTCGGATGGCTACACCTTC	CASSFSTGSDGYTF
TRBV27	TRBJ2-5	NA	NA	TGTGCCAGCAGTTTCGTGGGAGGGGTAGGGGGCCAAGAGACCCAGTACTTC	CASSFVGGVGGQETQYF
TRBV18	TRBJ2-7	NA	few	TGTGCCAGCTCACCGATTCTAGGCGGGGCTTACTACGAGCAGTACTTC	CASSPILGGAYYEQYF
TRBV11-3	TRBJ2-1	TRBD2	NA	TGTGCCAGCAGCTCGGGACTAGAAGGGAATGAGCAGTTCTTC	CASSSGLEGNEQFF
TRBV19	TRBJ2-7	NA	NA	TGTGCCAGTAGCCTCGGAGCAGCCTACGAGCAGTACTTC	CASSLGAAYEQYF
TRBV9	TRBJ1-2	NA	NA	TGTGCCAGCAGCGCCGACAGTTGGGATGGCTACACCTTC	CASSADSWDGYTF
TRBV11-3	TRBJ2-1	NA	few	TGTGCCAGCAGCACGGGACTGGACAATGAGCAGTTCTTC	CASSTGLDNEQFF
TRBV28	TRBJ2-1	NA	NA	TGTGCCAGCAGTTTAAGCCCCGACAATGAGCAGTTCTTC	CASSLSPDNEQFF
TRBV5-6	TRBJ1-6	NA	NA	TGTGCCAGCAGCTTGGCCGGGGGATATAATTCACCCCTCCACTTT	CASSLAGGYNSPLHF
TRBV15	TRBJ2-7	NA	NA	TGTGCCACCAGCAGAGATCATGTGGGCTCCTACGAGCAGTACTTC	CATSRDHVGSYEQYF
TRBV18	TRBJ1-4	NA	once	TGTGCCAGCCAGCCGACAGGAGGTCGGGAAAAACTGTTTTTT	CASQPTGGREKLFF
TRBV18	TRBJ1-1	NA	NA	TGTGCCAGCTCAGACACAGAGAACACTGAAGCTTTCTTT	CASSDTENTEAFF
TRBV2	TRBJ1-5	TRBD1	NA	TGTGCCAGTCGACAGGGAACGCAGCCCCAGCGTTTT	CASRQGTQPQRF
TRBV18	TRBJ2-3	NA	NA	TGTGCCAGCTCACCAAACGCAGGGGCCCTTAGCACAGATACGCAGTATTTT	CASSPNAGALSTDTQYF
TRBV25-1	TRBJ2-3	TRBD2	NA	TGTGCCAGCGAGGGTAGCGGGCCCTGGGGTACGCAGTATTTT	CASEGSGPWGTQYF
TRBV15	TRBJ1-5	TRBD1	NA	TGTGCCACCAGCAGAGCAGGGCTGGGACAGGGGGGACCGTCCCAGCATTTT	CATSRAGLGQGGPSQHF
TRBV7-9	TRBJ2-2	NA	once	TGTGCCAGCAGCTTAGTGGGACTGGGTAACACCGGGGAGCTGTTTTTT	CASSLVGLGNTGELFF
TRBV28	TRBJ2-5	NA	NA	TGTGCCAGCAGTTTATCGCTGGCGGGCGGTCTAGGAGAGACCCAGTACTTC	CASSLSLAGGLGETQYF
TRBV7-2	TRBJ2-7	NA	once	TGTGCCAGCAGCTTATCAGGGGTGAACGGGTGGGAGCAGTACTTC	CASSLSGVNGWEQYF
TRBV5-1	TRBJ2-1	TRBD1	NA	TGCGCCAGCAGCTTTGACAGGGGCAGCGATGAGCAGTTCTTC	CASSFDRGSDEQFF
TRBV14	TRBJ2-5	NA	NA	TGTGCCAGCAGCCTCTCCGCGGGCGCGGCTGAGACCCAGTACTTC	CASSLSAGAAETQYF
TRBV21-1	TRBJ2-1	NA	few	TGTGCCAGCAGCAGACAGGGGGCCCACAATGAGCAGTTCTTC	CASSRQGAHNEQFF
TRBV7-2	TRBJ1-1	NA	few	TGTGCCAGCAGCTTAGGGCAGATTAACACTGAAGCTTTCTTT	CASSLGQINTEAFF
TRBV9	TRBJ2-3	NA	NA	TGTGCCAGCAGCGTAGGGTGGGCGGGGCCCCCCGCAGATACGCAGTATTTT	CASSVGWAGPPADTQYF
TRBV7-9	TRBJ2-7	TRBD1	NA	TGTGCCAGCAGCTCGGGACAGCCGGTGGATCTGTGCTTC	CASSSGQPVDLCF
TRBV5-4	TRBJ2-7	TRBD1	NA	TGTGCCAGCAGCCACGGACAGGGATCCTACGAGCAGTACTTC	CASSHGQGSYEQYF
TRBV10-1	TRBJ2-7	NA	NA	TGCGCCAGCAGTGAGATCCCCACTCGGTGTGAGCAGTACTTC	CASSEIPTRCEQYF
TRBV9	TRBJ1-1	TRBD1	NA	TGTGCCAGCAGCGGACAGGGCAACACTGAAGCTTTCTTT	CASSGQGNTEAFF
TRBV19	TRBJ2-3	NA	NA	TGTGCCAGTAGTATCCAGGACAGAAACACAGATACGCAGTATTTT	CASSIQDRNTDTQYF
TRBV5-1	TRBJ2-2	TRBD2	NA	TGCGCCAGCAGCGATGCTAGCGGGGGCGGCATCGGGGAGCTGTTTTTT	CASSDASGGGIGELFF
TRBV27	TRBJ2-6	NA	NA	TGTGCCAGCAGTAATCTACCCTCTGGGGCCAACGTCCTGACTTTC	CASSNLPSGANVLTF
TRBV7-2	TRBJ1-3	TRBD1	NA	TGTGCCAGCAGCCGGGACAGGGCTGGAAACACCATATATTTT	CASSRDRAGNTIYF
TRBV4-1	TRBJ2-2	NA	NA	TGCGCCAGCAGCCGCACAGGGATGGAGAACACCGGGGAGCTGTTTTTT	CASSRTGMENTGELFF